Each of the 27 T cell receptor beta chains below was sequenced from the same sample in a study of neoadjuvant anti-PD-1 for oral cavity cancer. The protocol was immunoSEQ multiplex PCR, while the TCRdb copy is restricted to in-frame clones and leaves out a portion. Here the sample spans over 15,000 clones, around 69% being singletons. The sample consisted of PBMCs, taken before nivolumab (anti-PD-1) treatment. The receptor source for this set is a person aged 35-79 years with oral cavity squamous cell carcinoma.

In its sample, this clone was seen once. The V and J genes are TRBV6-6 and TRBJ1-5; D is uncertain. V dropped 0 bases and J dropped 9 bases, with 6 bases sitting between them. The CDR3 is 12 amino acids. Germline assignment: CDR1 MNHNY and CDR2 SVGAGI (reference sequence). The CDR3 region is CASSYSEVPQHF. CDR3 DNA: TGTGCCAGCAGTTACTCGGAAGTGCCCCAGCATTTT.

V gene TRBV15 combines with J gene TRBJ2-5; D ambiguous. In germline, CDR1 is LNHNV, CDR2 YYDKDF (reference sequence). V dropped 0 bases and J dropped 4 bases, with 18 bases sitting between them. The CDR3 is made up of 17 amino acids. CDR3 nucleotide sequence: TGTGCCACCAGCAGAGATAGGGCAGCGAATTATGCAGAGACCCAGTACTTC. This gives the protein CATSRDRAANYAETQYF.

The chain combines TRBV6-5 with TRBJ2-7, with 9 bases matching TRBD1. The CDR3 contains 13 residues. Germline-derived CDR1 and CDR2 are MNHEY and SVGAGI. V was clipped by 4 bases and J by 3 bases; unmatched bases: 1. The CDR3 loop reads CASSWTGDYEQYF. CDR3 DNA sequence: TGTGCCAGCAGTTGGACAGGGGACTACGAGCAGTACTTC.

This clone was detected a few times. The CDR3 is CASSFLSSVHNEQFF. CDR3 coding DNA: TGTGCCAGCAGCTTTCTCTCTAGCGTGCACAATGAGCAGTTCTTC. This sequence joins TRBV7-2 and TRBJ2-1; possible D gene TRBD2, 6 bases. The CDR3 is 15 residues long. Per the germline V gene, CDR1 is SGHTA and CDR2 is FQGNSA. Trimming removed 3 bases at V and 5 bases at J, with 14 bases between.

This rearrangement joins TRBV30 to TRBJ1-1, with no clear D. V gave up 4 bases and J gave up 3 bases, with 12 bases separating them. The germline V gene encodes CDR1 GTSNPN and CDR2 SVGIG (reference sequence). This CDR3 is 13 amino acids long. Written as DNA, the CDR3 is TGTGCCTGGAAGATATCTTGGGACACTGAAGCTTTCTTT. This encodes CAWKISWDTEAFF.

The chain carries TRBV11-1 and TRBJ2-3, with D uncertain. V was clipped by 8 bases and J by 3 bases, with 9 bases between them. The CDR3 is 12 residues long. Germline V gene sequence: CDR1 SGHAT, CDR2 FQDESV (reference sequence). CDR3 bases: TGTGCCAGCTCCCTGGGAACAGATACGCAGTATTTT. It encodes CASSLGTDTQYF.

In this sample, this clone turned up a few times. This rearrangement joins TRBV30 to TRBJ2-6, with 8 bases that match TRBD1. This CDR3 contains 15 residues. With 5 bases clipped from V and 3 bases from J, the junction kept 6 bases outside the gene matches. The germline V gene encodes CDR1 GTSNPN and CDR2 SVGIG (reference sequence). The CDR3 loop reads CAWGQGDSGANVLTF. CDR3 coding DNA: TGTGCCTGGGGACAGGGAGACAGTGGGGCCAACGTCCTGACTTTC.

This rearrangement joins TRBV4-1 to TRBJ1-2; D remains ambiguous. V lost 1 base and J 4 bases, leaving 7 bases between the germline ends. The CDR3 is made up of 13 amino acids. Germline CDR1 is MGHRA and CDR2 is YSYEKL. The CDR3 sequence is CASSQAEIYGYTF. DNA of the CDR3: TGCGCCAGCAGCCAAGCAGAGATCTATGGCTACACCTTC.

This chain joins TRBV5-1 and TRBJ2-3, with 12 bases that match TRBD2. Trimming took 4 bases from V and 1 from J; bases not matched to a gene: 4. Germline CDR1 SGHRS, CDR2 YFSETQ. The CDR3 consists of 16 residues. The CDR3 nucleotides read TGCGCCAGCAGCCCCGGACTAGCGGGACGCACAGATACGCAGTATTTT. Translated, it gives CASSPGLAGRTDTQYF.

This clone was detected a few times. The CDR3: CASSDGTSGHEQFF. DNA for the CDR3: TGTGCCAGCAGTGATGGGACGTCGGGCCATGAGCAGTTCTTC. The rearrangement uses TRBV2 and TRBJ2-1; D may match TRBD1 or TRBD2 (5 bases each). Germline CDR1 is SNHLY and CDR2 is FYNNEI. Deletions cut 3 bases from V and 8 bases from J, with 14 bases between. This CDR3 contains 14 residues.

The J gene is TRBJ1-2, the V gene TRBV27; no clear D gene. V lost 1 base, J lost 0 bases, and 9 bases lay in between. The CDR3 contains 15 residues. Germline CDR1 reads MNHEY; CDR2 reads SMNVEV (reference sequence). The DNA of the CDR3 is TGTGCCAGCAGTTTATTGGGTCGAGCTAACTATGGCTACACCTTC. Protein product: CASSLLGRANYGYTF.

The rearrangement joins TRBV10-3 to TRBJ2-1; 10 bases are shared with TRBD1. Germline values: CDR1 ENHRY, CDR2 SYGVKD. CDR3 length: 15 amino acids. V lost 5 bases and J lost 9; bases outside the gene matches: 10. CDR3: CAISPDRGRVGEQFF. CDR3 DNA: TGTGCCATCAGTCCCGACAGGGGGCGAGTCGGTGAGCAGTTCTTC.

V and J are TRBV29-1 and TRBJ1-2, with D unresolved. The V gene's germline CDR1 is SQVTM and CDR2 ANQGSEA. The ends were cut back, 0 bases at V and 4 bases at J, with 6 bases in the middle. The CDR3 loop spans 12 amino acids. The CDR3 DNA is TGCAGCGTTGAAGACAGTTCCTATGGCTACACCTTC. As protein: CSVEDSSYGYTF.

The chain employs TRBV2 and TRBJ2-3; D might be TRBD1 (6 bases). CDR1 SNHLY and CDR2 FYNNEI come from the germline V gene. Trimming pared 2 bases from V and 6 bases from J, leaving 15 bases between. The CDR3 has 15 amino acids. In nucleotides, the CDR3 is TGTGCCAGCAGTGAACAAGGGGGTTGGGGTGATACGCAGTATTTT. This sequence encodes CASSEQGGWGDTQYF.

This clone was seen only a few times. CDR3 nucleotides: TGTGCCTGGAGTGCGGGGGCCAACTATGGCTACACCTTC. Translated, it gives CAWSAGANYGYTF. V is TRBV30 and J is TRBJ1-2; tentative D call: TRBD1 (6 bases). Deletions cut 1 base from V and 2 bases from J, with 8 bases between. Germline V CDR1 and CDR2: GTSNPN, SVGIG (reference sequence). CDR3 length: 13 residues.

This chain uses TRBV6-1 with TRBJ2-7; TRBD1 is a possible D gene (6 bases). The CDR3 extends over 13 amino acids. Trimming cost V 6 bases and J 3 bases, with 12 bases left between them. The V gene's germline CDR1 is MNHNS and CDR2 SASEGT. The CDR3 protein is CASSTGSFYEQYF. The DNA of the CDR3 is TGTGCCAGCAGCACAGGGAGTTTCTACGAGCAGTACTTC.

This chain links TRBV19 with TRBJ2-5; D not resolved. CDR3 length equals 13 residues. The germline CDR1 and CDR2 sequences are LNHDA and SQIVND (reference sequence). V lost 3 bases and J lost 1, with 6 bases in between. For the CDR3, the DNA is TGTGCCAGTAGTATTCGGACCCAAGAGACCCAGTACTTC. Translating it yields CASSIRTQETQYF.

The J gene is TRBJ1-1, the V gene TRBV5-5, with 9 bases aligning to TRBD1. CDR1 and CDR2 (germline): SGHKS, YYEKEE (reference sequence). J was trimmed by 5 bases and V by 5 bases; bases with no gene match: 13. The CDR3 length is 16 residues. CDR3 sequence (DNA): TGTGCCAGCAGACCAGATCCGGGACAGGGTTTTACTGAAGCTTTCTTT. Its translation: CASRPDPGQGFTEAFF.

The gene calls are TRBV30 and TRBJ2-1; D is ambiguous. The CDR3 is 16 amino acids. From germline, CDR1 is GTSNPN and CDR2 SVGIG (reference sequence). V lost 1 base, J lost 4 bases, and 17 bases lay in between. Here the CDR3 reads CAWSAPDSSYYNEQFF. Here the CDR3 DNA reads TGTGCCTGGAGTGCTCCGGATAGTTCCTATTACAATGAGCAGTTCTTC.

V usage is TRBV30 and J usage is TRBJ1-5; maybe TRBD1 (6 bases). Per germline, CDR1 GTSNPN and CDR2 SVGIG (reference sequence). This CDR3 contains 12 residues. V was clipped by 1 base and J by 6 bases, with 7 bases between them. CDR3 in amino acids: CAWSEGVQPQHF. The CDR3 region has the DNA TGTGCCTGGAGTGAGGGGGTTCAGCCCCAGCATTTT. The entire variable domain, with the rest obtained from reference TRBV30 and TRBJ1-5, is as follows: SQTIHQWPATLVQPVGSPLSLECTVEGTSNPNLYWYRQAAGRGLQLLFYSVGIGQISSEVPQNLSASRPQDRQFILSSKKLLLSDSGFYLCAWSEGVQPQHFGDGTRLSIL.

This sequence joins TRBV5-1 and TRBJ2-1; the D gene is possibly TRBD1 (6 bases). V was clipped by 5 bases and J by 0 bases, with 18 bases between them. CDR3 length equals 17 residues. In germline, CDR1 is SGHRS, CDR2 YFSETQ. The CDR3 region has the DNA TGCGCCAGCAGGTTCGAAGACAGGTGGAGCTCCTACAATGAGCAGTTCTTC. It specifies CASRFEDRWSSYNEQFF. The full variable domain, rest sourced from reference TRBV5-1 and TRBJ2-1, is KAGVTQTPRYLIKTRGQQVTLSCSPISGHRSVSWYQQTPGQGLQFLFEYFSETQRNKGNFPGRFSGRQFSNSRSEMNVSTLELGDSALYLCASRFEDRWSSYNEQFFGPGTRLTVL.

V usage is TRBV7-2 and J usage is TRBJ2-3; 13 bases agree with TRBD2. This CDR3 spans 18 amino acids. The germline V gene has CDR1 SGHTA and CDR2 FQGNSA. The V segment lost 3 bases and the J segment 0 bases; nucleotides outside the gene matches: 6. The CDR3 is CASSFSGTSGISTDTQYF. CDR3 coding DNA: TGTGCCAGCAGCTTCTCCGGGACTAGCGGGATTAGCACAGATACGCAGTATTTT.

The chain combines TRBV10-3 with TRBJ1-1; TRBD1 aligns across 9 bases. V was clipped by 6 bases and J by 5 bases; unmatched bases: 4. The germline V gene encodes CDR1 ENHRY and CDR2 SYGVKD. The CDR3 spans 13 residues. The CDR3 sequence: CAIRQGAETEAFF. CDR3 DNA: TGTGCCATCAGACAGGGGGCGGAGACTGAAGCTTTCTTT.

This clone was counted between two and nine times. V gene TRBV7-9 combines with J gene TRBJ1-2; TRBD1 might be the D (5 bases). The CDR3 length is 12 residues. The V gene lost 2 bases and the J gene lost 11 bases, with 12 bases spanning the gap. Germline V gene sequence: CDR1 SEHNR, CDR2 FQNEAQ (reference sequence). The CDR3 DNA reads as TGTGCCAGCAGCTTAAGCCTCAGGGAGTACACCTTC. Its translation: CASSLSLREYTF.

The chain is built from TRBV5-1 and TRBJ2-3, with D uncertain. Trimming stripped 5 bases from V and 2 bases from J, with 12 bases between. Germline V gene sequence: CDR1 SGHRS, CDR2 YFSETQ. CDR3 length: 14 amino acids. CDR3 region: CASRPDLTTDTQYF. CDR3 DNA sequence: TGCGCCAGCAGGCCCGACCTAACCACAGATACGCAGTATTTT.

A single count supports this clone. J is TRBJ1-3 and V is TRBV5-6, with D perhaps TRBD1 (6 bases). The CDR3 extends over 14 amino acids. V gave up 4 bases and J gave up 4 bases, with 12 bases separating them. Germline lookup yields CDR1 SGHDT and CDR2 YYEEEE. The CDR3 region is CASSKGTWGNTIYF. The CDR3 nucleotides are TGTGCCAGCAGCAAGGGGACATGGGGAAACACCATATATTTT. The full variable domain, rest sourced from reference TRBV5-6 and TRBJ1-3, is DAGVTQSPTHLIKTRGQQVTLRCSPKSGHDTVSWYQQALGQGPQFIFQYYEEEERQRGNFPDRFSGHQFPNYSSELNVNALLLGDSALYLCASSKGTWGNTIYFGEGSWLTVV.

V gene TRBV9 combines with J gene TRBJ1-5; possibly TRBD1 for D (6 bases). With 0 bases removed from V and 5 bases from J, the gap between germline ends came to 12 bases. The length of the CDR3 is 15 residues. From germline, CDR1 is SGDLS and CDR2 YYNGEE. Here the CDR3 DNA reads TGTGCCAGCAGCGTAGAGGGGTCAGGGGATCAGCCCCAGCATTTT. Residues: CASSVEGSGDQPQHF.